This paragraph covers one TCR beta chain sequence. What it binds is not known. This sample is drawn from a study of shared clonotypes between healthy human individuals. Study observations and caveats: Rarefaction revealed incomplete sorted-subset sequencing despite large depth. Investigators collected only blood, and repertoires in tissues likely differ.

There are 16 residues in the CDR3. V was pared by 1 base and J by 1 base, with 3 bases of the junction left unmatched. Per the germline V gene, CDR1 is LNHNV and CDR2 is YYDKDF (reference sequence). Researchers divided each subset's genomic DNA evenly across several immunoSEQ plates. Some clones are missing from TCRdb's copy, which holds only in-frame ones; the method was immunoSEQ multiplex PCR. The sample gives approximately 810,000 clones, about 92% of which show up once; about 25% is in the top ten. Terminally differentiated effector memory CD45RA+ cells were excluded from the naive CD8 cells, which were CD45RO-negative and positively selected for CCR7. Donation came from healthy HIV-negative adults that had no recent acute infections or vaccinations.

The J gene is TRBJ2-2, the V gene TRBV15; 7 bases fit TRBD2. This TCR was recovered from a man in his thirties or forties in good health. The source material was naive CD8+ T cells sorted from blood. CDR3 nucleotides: TGTGCCACCAGCAGAGGGAGCGGGATGAACACCGGGGAGCTGTTTTTT. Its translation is CATSRGSGMNTGELFF.